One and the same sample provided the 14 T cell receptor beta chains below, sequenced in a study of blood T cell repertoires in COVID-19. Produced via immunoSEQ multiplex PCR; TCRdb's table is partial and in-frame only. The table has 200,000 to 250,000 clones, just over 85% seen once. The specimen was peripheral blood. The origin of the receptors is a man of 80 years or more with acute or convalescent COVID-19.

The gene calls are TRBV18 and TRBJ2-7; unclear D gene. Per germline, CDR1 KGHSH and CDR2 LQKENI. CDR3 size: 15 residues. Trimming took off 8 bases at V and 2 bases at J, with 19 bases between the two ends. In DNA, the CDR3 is TGTGCCAGCGCATATGGGCAGGCCATTACCTACGAGCAGTACTTC. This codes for CASAYGQAITYEQYF.

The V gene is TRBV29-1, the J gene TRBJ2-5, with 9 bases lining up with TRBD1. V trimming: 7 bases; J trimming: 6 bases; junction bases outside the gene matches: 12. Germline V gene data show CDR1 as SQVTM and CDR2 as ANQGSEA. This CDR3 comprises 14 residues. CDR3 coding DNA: TGCAGCGCAGACGACTGGACAGGGGAACAGACCCAGTACTTC. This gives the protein CSADDWTGEQTQYF.

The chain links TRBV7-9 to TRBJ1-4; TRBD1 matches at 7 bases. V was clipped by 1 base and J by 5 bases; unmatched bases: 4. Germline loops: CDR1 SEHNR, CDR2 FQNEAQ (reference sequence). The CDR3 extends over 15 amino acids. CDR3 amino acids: CASSLVGRGNEKLFF. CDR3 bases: TGTGCCAGCAGCTTAGTCGGCAGGGGGAATGAAAAACTGTTTTTT.

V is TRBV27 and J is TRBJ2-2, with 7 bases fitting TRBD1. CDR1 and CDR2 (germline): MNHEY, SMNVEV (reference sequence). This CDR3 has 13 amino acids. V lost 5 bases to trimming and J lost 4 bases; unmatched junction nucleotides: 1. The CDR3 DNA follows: TGTGCCAGCAGTCGGACAGGCACCGGGGAGCTGTTTTTT. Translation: CASSRTGTGELFF.

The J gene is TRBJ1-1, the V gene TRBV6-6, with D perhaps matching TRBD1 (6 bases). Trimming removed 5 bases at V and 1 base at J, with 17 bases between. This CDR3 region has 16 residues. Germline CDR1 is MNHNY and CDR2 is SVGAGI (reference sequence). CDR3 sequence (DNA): TGTGCCAGCAGTCCTACGTTGGGGGCATGGAACACTGAAGCTTTCTTT. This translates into CASSPTLGAWNTEAFF.

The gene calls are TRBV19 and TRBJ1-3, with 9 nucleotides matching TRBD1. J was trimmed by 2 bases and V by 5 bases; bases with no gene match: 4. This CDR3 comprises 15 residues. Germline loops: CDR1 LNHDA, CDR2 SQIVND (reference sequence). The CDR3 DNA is TGTGCCAGTAGTTTACAGGGGGCGACTGGAAACACCATATATTTT. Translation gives CASSLQGATGNTIYF. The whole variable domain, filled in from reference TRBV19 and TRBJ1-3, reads DGGITQSPKYLFRKEGQNVTLSCEQNLNHDAMYWYRQDPGQGLRLIYYSQIVNDFQKGDIAEGYSVSREKKESFPLTVTSAQKNPTAFYLCASSLQGATGNTIYFGEGSWLTVV.

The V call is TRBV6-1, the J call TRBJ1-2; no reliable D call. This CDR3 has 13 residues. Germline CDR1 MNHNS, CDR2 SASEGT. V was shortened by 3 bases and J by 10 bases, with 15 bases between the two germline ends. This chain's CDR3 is CASSETSHKDYTF. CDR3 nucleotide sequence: TGTGCCAGCAGTGAGACTTCGCATAAAGACTACACCTTC.

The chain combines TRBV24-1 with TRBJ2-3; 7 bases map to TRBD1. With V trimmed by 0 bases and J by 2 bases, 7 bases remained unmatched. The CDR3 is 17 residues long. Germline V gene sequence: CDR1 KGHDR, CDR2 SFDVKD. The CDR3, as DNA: TGTGCCACCAGTGATTTGCCAACAGGGGTAATCACAGATACGCAGTATTTT. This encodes CATSDLPTGVITDTQYF.

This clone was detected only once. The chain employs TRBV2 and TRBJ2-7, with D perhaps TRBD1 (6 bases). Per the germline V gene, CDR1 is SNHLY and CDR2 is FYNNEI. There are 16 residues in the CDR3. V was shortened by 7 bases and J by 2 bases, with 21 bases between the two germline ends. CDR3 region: CASTPKSGQGPYEQYF. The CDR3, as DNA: TGTGCCAGCACTCCCAAATCGGGACAAGGCCCCTACGAGCAGTACTTC.

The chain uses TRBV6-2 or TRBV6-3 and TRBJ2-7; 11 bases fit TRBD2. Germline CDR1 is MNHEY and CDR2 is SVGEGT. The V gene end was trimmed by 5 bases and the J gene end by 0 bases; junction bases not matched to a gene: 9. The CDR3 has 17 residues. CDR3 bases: TGTGCCAGCAGTCGCCCCCCCGGGACTAGCGGCTCCTACGAGCAGTACTTC. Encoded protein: CASSRPPGTSGSYEQYF.

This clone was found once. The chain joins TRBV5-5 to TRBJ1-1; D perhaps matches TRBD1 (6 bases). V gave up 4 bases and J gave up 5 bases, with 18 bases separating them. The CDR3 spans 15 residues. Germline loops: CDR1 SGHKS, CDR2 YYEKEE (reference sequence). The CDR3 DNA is TGTGCCAGCAGCCTATCGGGGGGGGCTGGGACTGAAGCTTTCTTT. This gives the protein CASSLSGGAGTEAFF. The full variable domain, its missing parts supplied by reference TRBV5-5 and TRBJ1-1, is DAGVTQSPTHLIKTRGQQVTLRCSPISGHKSVSWYQQVLGQGPQFIFQYYEKEERGRGNFPDRFSARQFPNYSSELNVNALLLGDSALYLCASSLSGGAGTEAFFGQGTRLTVV.

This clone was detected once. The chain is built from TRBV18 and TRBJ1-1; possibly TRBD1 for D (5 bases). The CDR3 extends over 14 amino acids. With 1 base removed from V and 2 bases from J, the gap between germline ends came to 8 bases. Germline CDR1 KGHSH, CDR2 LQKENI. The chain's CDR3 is CASSPLRANTEAFF. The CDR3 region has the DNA TGTGCCAGCTCACCACTCAGGGCTAACACTGAAGCTTTCTTT. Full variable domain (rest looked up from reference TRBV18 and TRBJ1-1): NAGVMQNPRHLVRRRGQEARLRCSPMKGHSHVYWYRQLPEEGLKFMVYLQKENIIDESGMPKERFSAEFPKEGPSILRIQQVVRGDSAAYFCASSPLRANTEAFFGQGTRLTVV.

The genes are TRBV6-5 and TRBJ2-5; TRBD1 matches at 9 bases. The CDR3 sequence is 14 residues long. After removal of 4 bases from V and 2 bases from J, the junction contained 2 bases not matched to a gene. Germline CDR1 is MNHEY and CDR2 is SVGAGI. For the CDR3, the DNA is TGTGCCAGCAGTTTGACAGGGGGGCAAGAGACCCAGTACTTC. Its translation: CASSLTGGQETQYF.

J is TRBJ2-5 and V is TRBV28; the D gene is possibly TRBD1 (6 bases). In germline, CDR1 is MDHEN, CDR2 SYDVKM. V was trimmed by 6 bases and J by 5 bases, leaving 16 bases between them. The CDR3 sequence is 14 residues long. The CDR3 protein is CASRNNRAVETQYF. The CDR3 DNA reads TGTGCCAGCAGGAACAACAGGGCGGTGGAGACCCAGTACTTC.